A selection of T cell receptor beta chains follows, all from one sample in a study of sequential checkpoint blockade in melanoma. Some clones are missing from TCRdb's copy, which holds only in-frame ones; the method was immunoSEQ multiplex PCR. Seen here are about 40,000 clones, 84% observed once, and the top ten hold around 5.4%. The source material was CD8+ T cells sorted from blood (inferred from file names), sampled from a patient given nivolumab and ipilimumab in sequence. These receptors were collected from a human donor with melanoma. Both conserved end residues are part of each CDR3. Fields, in order: D gene, J gene, clone size, V gene, CDR3 DNA, CDR3 protein. A D gene is named only where the DNA matches it firmly. Only some rows state a clone size, as once, few, many or a class for expanded clones.

TRBD1 | TRBJ1-5 | - | TRBV5-6 | TGTGCCAGCAGCTTGATCGACAGGGCGGGGCAGCCCCAGCATTTT | CASSLIDRAGQPQHF
TRBD1 | TRBJ2-7 | - | TRBV10-3 | TGTGCCATCAGTGAACGACAGGGGGTTGCCTACGAGCAGTACTTC | CAISERQGVAYEQYF
- | TRBJ1-1 | once | TRBV19 | TGTGCCAGTAGTCCGGCGACAGCGAACACTGAAGCTTTCTTT | CASSPATANTEAFF
- | TRBJ1-2 | - | TRBV13 | TGTGCCAGCAGCTTAGGGGCGGGGTCCGAAAACTATGGCTACACCTTC | CASSLGAGSENYGYTF
TRBD1 | TRBJ1-2 | - | TRBV12-5 | TGTGCTAGTGGTTTAGGGACAGGGGAAAGCTATGGCTACACCTTC | CASGLGTGESYGYTF
TRBD2 | TRBJ2-7 | - | TRBV6-1 | TGTGCCAGCAGTGCCGGGGGGGAGCAGTACTTC | CASSAGGEQYF
TRBD1 | TRBJ2-7 | - | TRBV5-1 | TGCGCCAGCAGCTTGGAGGGACAGGGCTACTACGAGCAGTACTTC | CASSLEGQGYYEQYF
- | TRBJ1-5 | - | TRBV19 | TGTGCCAGTAGCCCCGGGGTAGGTCAGCCCCAGCATTTT | CASSPGVGQPQHF
TRBD1 | TRBJ1-2 | - | TRBV9 | TGTGCCAGCAGCGTAGTGGGGACAGCTAACTATGGCTACACCTTC | CASSVVGTANYGYTF
TRBD2 | TRBJ2-3 | once | TRBV4-1 | TGCGCCAGCGCTTCTAGCGGGGGGACAGGCACAGATACGCAGTATTTT | CASASSGGTGTDTQYF
- | TRBJ1-1 | - | TRBV13 | TGTGCCAGCAGCTTAGAGCAGGCCCCAGAAGCTTTCTTT | CASSLEQAPEAFF
- | TRBJ1-1 | - | TRBV23-1 | TGCGCCAGCAGTCTTCGGTTGAGGACTTTCTTT | CASSLRLRTFF
TRBD2 | TRBJ2-7 | few | TRBV7-3 | TGTGCCAGCAGCTTAGGGGCTAGCGGTTACTCCTACGAGCAGTACTTC | CASSLGASGYSYEQYF
TRBD1 | TRBJ2-3 | - | TRBV12-5 | TGTGCTAGTGGGGACAGGGGCACAGATACGCAGTATTTT | CASGDRGTDTQYF
- | TRBJ1-5 | - | TRBV2 | TGTGCCAGCAGTGAAATGGGGGGGCAGCCCCAGCATTTT | CASSEMGGQPQHF
- | TRBJ2-5 | - | TRBV7-9 | TGTGCCAGCAGCTTTGTCGGTCGAGAGACCCAGTACTTC | CASSFVGRETQYF
- | TRBJ2-5 | - | TRBV27 | TGTGCCAGCGCCTGGACTGGCCAAGAGACCCAGTACTTC | CASAWTGQETQYF
TRBD1 | TRBJ2-7 | - | TRBV4-1 | TGCGCCAGCAGCCAAGATCCCGGACAGGTCTACGAGCAGTACTTC | CASSQDPGQVYEQYF
TRBD2 | TRBJ2-7 | - | TRBV19 | TGTGCCAGTAGTATCGGACTAGCGGGGGTCTCCTACGAGCAGTACTTC | CASSIGLAGVSYEQYF
TRBD1 | TRBJ2-6 | few | TRBV5-1 | TGCGCCAGCGGGGACAGGGCTGGGGCCAACGTCCTGACTTTC | CASGDRAGANVLTF
- | TRBJ2-7 | - | TRBV15 | TGTGCCACCAGCAGAGATTGGACTAACTACGAGCAGTACTTC | CATSRDWTNYEQYF
- | TRBJ2-1 | - | TRBV6-5 | TGTGCCAGCAGTTACACCACAGGATCTGCGGTCGAGCAGTTCTTC | CASSYTTGSAVEQFF
- | TRBJ1-5 | - | TRBV27 | TGTGCCAGCAGTTTAGGAGGGAGGGAACAGCCCCAGCATTTT | CASSLGGREQPQHF
TRBD2 | TRBJ2-7 | - | TRBV27 | TGTGCCAGCAGTCCCCCCCGTGGAGCGGGGGTCTCCTACGAGCAGTACTTC | CASSPPRGAGVSYEQYF
- | TRBJ1-1 | - | TRBV19 | TGTGCCAGTGCCCTTGAGGGTGCTGAAGCTTTCTTT | CASALEGAEAFF
TRBD2 | TRBJ2-1 | - | TRBV19 | TGTGCCAGTAGGAGGACTAGCGGGGGGTACAATGAGCAGTTCTTC | CASRRTSGGYNEQFF
- | TRBJ1-5 | - | TRBV28 | TGTGCCAGCAGTTCCCCGATAGCATATAGCAATCAGCCCCAGCATTTT | CASSSPIAYSNQPQHF
- | TRBJ1-2 | - | TRBV10-3 | TGTGCCATCAGTGAACTCGAGAACAGGGTAAACTATGGCTACACCTTC | CAISELENRVNYGYTF
TRBD1 | TRBJ1-2 | - | TRBV6-1 | TGTGCCAGCAGCGACGGGACAGGACGAGGCTACACCTTC | CASSDGTGRGYTF
- | TRBJ2-4 | - | TRBV7-2 | TGTGCCAGCAGCTTACCGTGGGAGCCGTACATTCAGTACTTC | CASSLPWEPYIQYF
- | TRBJ2-7 | - | TRBV27 | TGTGCCAGCAGTTTACTAGATTCCCCCTACGAGCAGTACTTC | CASSLLDSPYEQYF
TRBD2 | TRBJ2-7 | - | TRBV2 | TGTGCCAGCAGAGGAGGGACTAGCGGAAGGAGCTCCTACGAGCAGTACTTC | CASRGGTSGRSSYEQYF